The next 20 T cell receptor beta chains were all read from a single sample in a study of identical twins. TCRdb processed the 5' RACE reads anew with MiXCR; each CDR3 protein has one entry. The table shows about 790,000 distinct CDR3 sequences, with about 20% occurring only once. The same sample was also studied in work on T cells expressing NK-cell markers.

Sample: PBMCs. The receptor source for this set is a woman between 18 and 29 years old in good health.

The CDR3 nucleotides are TGTGCCACCTCGGACTTCTCTGAGACCCAGTACTTC. It specifies CATSDFSETQYF. V is TRBV2 and J is TRBJ2-5, with TRBD2 as a possible D gene (5 bases). Per the germline V gene, CDR1 is SNHLY and CDR2 is FYNNEI. Trimming pared 10 bases from V and 5 bases from J, leaving 14 bases between. CDR3 length: 12 amino acids.

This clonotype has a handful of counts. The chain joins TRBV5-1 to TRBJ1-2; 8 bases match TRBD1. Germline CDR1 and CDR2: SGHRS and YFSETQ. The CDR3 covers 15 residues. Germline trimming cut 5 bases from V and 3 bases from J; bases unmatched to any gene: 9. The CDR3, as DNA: TGCGCCAGCAGGACGGAAGGACAGGGACACTATGGCTACACCTTC. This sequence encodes CASRTEGQGHYGYTF.

The CDR3 spells CASSYSESGDTQYF. CDR3 coding DNA: TGTGCCAGCAGTTACTCCGAGAGTGGGGATACGCAGTATTTT. The rearrangement joins TRBV6-5 to TRBJ2-3; no definite D call. Between the trimmed V and J ends, which lost 0 bases and 6 bases, there was a span of 10 bases. The CDR3 is 14 amino acids. The V gene's germline CDR1 is MNHEY and CDR2 SVGAGI.

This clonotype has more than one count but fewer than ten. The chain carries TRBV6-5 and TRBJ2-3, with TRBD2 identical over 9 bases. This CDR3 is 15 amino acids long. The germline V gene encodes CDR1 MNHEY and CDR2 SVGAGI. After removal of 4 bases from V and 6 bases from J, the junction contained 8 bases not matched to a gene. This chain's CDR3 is CASSWRGRALDTQYF. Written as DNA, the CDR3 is TGTGCCAGCAGTTGGCGCGGGAGGGCCCTCGATACGCAGTATTTT.

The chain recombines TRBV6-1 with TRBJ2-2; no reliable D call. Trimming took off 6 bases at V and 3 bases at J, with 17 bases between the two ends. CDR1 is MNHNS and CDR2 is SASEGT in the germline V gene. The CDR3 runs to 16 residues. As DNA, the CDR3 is TGTGCCAGCAGCAACTTGAACCAGCAACACACCGGGGAGCTGTTTTTT. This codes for CASSNLNQQHTGELFF.

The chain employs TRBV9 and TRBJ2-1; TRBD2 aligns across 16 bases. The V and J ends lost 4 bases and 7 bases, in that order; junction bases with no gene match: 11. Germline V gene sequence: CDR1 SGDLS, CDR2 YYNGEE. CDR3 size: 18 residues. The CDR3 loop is CASSPPGLAGGPRNEQFF. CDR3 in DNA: TGTGCCAGCAGCCCTCCGGGACTAGCGGGAGGGCCGCGGAATGAGCAGTTCTTC.

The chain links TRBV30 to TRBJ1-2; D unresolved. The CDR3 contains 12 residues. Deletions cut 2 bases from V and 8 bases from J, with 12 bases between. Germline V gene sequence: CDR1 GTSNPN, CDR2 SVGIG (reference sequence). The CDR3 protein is CAWSPPGSGYTF. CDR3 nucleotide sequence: TGTGCCTGGAGTCCCCCGGGGAGCGGCTACACCTTC.

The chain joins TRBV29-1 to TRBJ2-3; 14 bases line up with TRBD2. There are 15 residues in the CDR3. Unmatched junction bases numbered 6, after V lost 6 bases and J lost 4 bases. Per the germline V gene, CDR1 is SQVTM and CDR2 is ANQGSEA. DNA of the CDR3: TGCAGCGTACTGGGACTAGCGGGAGTATCAGATACGCAGTATTTT. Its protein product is CSVLGLAGVSDTQYF.

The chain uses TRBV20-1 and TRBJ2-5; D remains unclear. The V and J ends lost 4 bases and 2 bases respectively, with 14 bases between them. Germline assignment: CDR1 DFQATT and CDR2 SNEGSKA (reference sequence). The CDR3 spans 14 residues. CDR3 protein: CSATMDTNQETQYF. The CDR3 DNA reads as TGCAGTGCTACGATGGATACTAATCAAGAGACCCAGTACTTC.

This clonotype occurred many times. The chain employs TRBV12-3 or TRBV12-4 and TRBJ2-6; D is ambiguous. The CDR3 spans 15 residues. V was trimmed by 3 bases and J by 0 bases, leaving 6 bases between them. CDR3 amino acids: CASSFSGSGANVLTF. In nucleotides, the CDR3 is TGTGCCAGCAGTTTCTCCGGCTCTGGGGCCAACGTCCTGACTTTC.

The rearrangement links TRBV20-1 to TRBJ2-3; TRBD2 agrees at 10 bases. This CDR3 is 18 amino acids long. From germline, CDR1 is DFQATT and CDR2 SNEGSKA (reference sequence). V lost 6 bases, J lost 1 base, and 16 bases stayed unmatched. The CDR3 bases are TGCAGTGCCGACGAAGCCGAGCGGGAGGGCCACGGCACAGATACGCAGTATTTT. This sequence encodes CSADEAEREGHGTDTQYF.

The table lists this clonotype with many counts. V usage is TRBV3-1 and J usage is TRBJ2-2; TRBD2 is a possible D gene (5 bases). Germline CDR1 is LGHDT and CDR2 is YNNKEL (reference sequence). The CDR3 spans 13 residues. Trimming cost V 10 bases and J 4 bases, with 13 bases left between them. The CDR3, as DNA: TGTGCCACCGCCCAAGCGGTCACCGGGGAGCTGTTTTTT. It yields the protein CATAQAVTGELFF.

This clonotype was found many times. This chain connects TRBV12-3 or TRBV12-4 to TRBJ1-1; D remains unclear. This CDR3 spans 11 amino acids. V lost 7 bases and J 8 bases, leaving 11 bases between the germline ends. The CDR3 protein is CASTAKVEAFF. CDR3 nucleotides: TGTGCCAGCACCGCAAAGGTCGAAGCTTTCTTT.

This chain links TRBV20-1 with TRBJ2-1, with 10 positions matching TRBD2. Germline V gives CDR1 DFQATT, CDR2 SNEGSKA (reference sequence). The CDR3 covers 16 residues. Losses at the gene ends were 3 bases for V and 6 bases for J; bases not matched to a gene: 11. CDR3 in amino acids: CSASSWERGGPNEQFF. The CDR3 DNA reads TGCAGTGCTAGTAGTTGGGAGCGGGGGGGCCCCAATGAGCAGTTCTTC.

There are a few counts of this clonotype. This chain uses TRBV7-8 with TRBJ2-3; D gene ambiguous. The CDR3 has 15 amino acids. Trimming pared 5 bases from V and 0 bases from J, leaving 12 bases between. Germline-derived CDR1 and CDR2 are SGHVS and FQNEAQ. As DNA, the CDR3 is TGTGCCAGCAGCCAACGAAGAGTCAGCACAGATACGCAGTATTTT. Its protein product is CASSQRRVSTDTQYF. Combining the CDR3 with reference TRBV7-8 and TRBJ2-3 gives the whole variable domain GAGVSQSPRYKVAKRGQDVALRCDPISGHVSLFWYQQALGQGPEFLTYFQNEAQLDKSGLPSDRFFAERPEGSVSTLKIQRTQQEDSAVYLCASSQRRVSTDTQYFGPGTRLTVL.

The CDR3 DNA reads TGCGCCAGCAGCTTGTTCCCCTCTGGGGCCAACGTCCTGACTTTC. The encoded protein is CASSLFPSGANVLTF. The chain links TRBV5-1 to TRBJ2-6, with no clear D. The CDR3 runs to 15 residues. V was clipped by 1 base and J by 0 bases, with 5 bases between them. The germline CDR1 and CDR2 sequences are SGHRS and YFSETQ.

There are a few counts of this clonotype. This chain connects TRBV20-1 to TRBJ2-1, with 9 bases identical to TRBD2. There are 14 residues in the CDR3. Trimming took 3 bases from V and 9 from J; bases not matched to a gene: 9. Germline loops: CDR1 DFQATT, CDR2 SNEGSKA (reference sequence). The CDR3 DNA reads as TGCAGTGCTAGTCGCGGGGGGGCGATGGGTGAGCAGTTCTTC. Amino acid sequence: CSASRGGAMGEQFF.

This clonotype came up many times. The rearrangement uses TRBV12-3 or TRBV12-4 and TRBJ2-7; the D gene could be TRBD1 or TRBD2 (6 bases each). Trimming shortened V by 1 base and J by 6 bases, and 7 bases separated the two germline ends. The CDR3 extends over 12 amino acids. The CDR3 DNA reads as TGTGCCAGCAGTTTAGGGGGGGCCGAGCAGTACTTC. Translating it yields CASSLGGAEQYF.

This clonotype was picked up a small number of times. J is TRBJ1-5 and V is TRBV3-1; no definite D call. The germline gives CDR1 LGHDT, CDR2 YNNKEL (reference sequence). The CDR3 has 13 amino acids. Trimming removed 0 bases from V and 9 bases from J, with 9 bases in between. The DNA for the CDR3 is TGTGCCAGCAGCCAAGAGTACCTTGGGCCCCAGCATTTT. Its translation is CASSQEYLGPQHF. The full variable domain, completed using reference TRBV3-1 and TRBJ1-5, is DTAVSQTPKYLVTQMGNDKSIKCEQNLGHDTMYWYKQDSKKFLKIMFSYNNKELIINETVPNRFSPKSPDKAHLNLHINSLELGDSAVYFCASSQEYLGPQHFGDGTRLSIL.

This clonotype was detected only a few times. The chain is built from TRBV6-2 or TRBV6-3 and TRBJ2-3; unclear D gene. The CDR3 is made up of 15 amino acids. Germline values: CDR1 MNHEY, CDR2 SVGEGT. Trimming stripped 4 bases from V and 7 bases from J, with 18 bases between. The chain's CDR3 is CASSLLIGRRNTQYF. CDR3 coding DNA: TGTGCCAGCAGTTTGCTCATCGGTCGTAGGAATACGCAGTATTTT.